This TCR beta chain was retrieved from a study of blood T cells in healthy people across ages. Study information: Every two T cells gave about one barcoded beta molecule via template switching.

Germline V gene sequence: CDR1 DFQATT, CDR2 SNEGSKA (reference sequence). Trimming removed 5 bases at V and 0 bases at J, with 5 bases between. The CDR3 length is 11 residues. Regarding the study as a whole: Calculation of diversity from one million T cells yielded estimates considered to be underestimates.

Together with a sample-barcoded 5' primer, a J-beta primer mix was included in a second PCR lasting about 6 to 11 cycles. The template-switch adaptor was a 5' adaptor with 12 random nucleotides. It tagged each cDNA molecule. TCRdb called the 5' RACE reads again in MiXCR, with one record for every CDR3 protein. The sample has hundreds of thousands of distinct CDR3 sequences, 55% to 70% seen once. This clonotype was observed a few times. Its antigen is undetermined. The chain joins TRBV20-1 to TRBJ2-7; D is uncertain. This receptor was obtained from a man aged 25-40 years in good health. Sequencing used blood. The CDR3 coding sequence is TGCAGTGCTCTACACTCCTACGAGCAGTACTTC. Amino acids: CSALHSYEQYF.